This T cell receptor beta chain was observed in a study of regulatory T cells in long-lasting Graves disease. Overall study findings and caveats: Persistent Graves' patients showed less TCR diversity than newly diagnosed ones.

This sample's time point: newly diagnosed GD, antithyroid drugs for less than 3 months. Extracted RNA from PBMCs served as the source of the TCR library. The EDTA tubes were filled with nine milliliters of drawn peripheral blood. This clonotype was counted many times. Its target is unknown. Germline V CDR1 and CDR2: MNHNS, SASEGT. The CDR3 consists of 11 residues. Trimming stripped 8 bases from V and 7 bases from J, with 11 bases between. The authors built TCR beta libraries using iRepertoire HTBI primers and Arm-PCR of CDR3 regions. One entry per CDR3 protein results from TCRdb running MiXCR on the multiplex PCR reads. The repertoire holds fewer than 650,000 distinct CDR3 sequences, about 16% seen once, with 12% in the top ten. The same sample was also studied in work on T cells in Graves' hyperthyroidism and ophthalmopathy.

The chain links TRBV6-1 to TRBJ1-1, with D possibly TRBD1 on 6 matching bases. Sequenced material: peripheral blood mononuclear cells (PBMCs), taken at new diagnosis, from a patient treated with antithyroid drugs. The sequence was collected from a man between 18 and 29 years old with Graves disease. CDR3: CASSQGHEAFF. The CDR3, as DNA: TGTGCCAGCTCCCAGGGGCATGAAGCTTTCTTT.